This TCR beta chain stems from a study of glioma-infiltrating T cells after dendritic cell vaccination. Up to 2 ug genomic DNA was used for TCRB CDR3 amplification. Some clones are missing from TCRdb's copy, which holds only in-frame ones; the method was immunoSEQ multiplex PCR. The data hold 85,000 to 110,000 clones, with roughly 80% observed a single time. Study findings and constraints: Survival was not directly related to TCR clonality in these patients.

Germline-derived CDR1 and CDR2 are SSHAT and FNYEAQ (reference sequence). CDR3 length equals 18 residues. On this clone: Its matching antigen is unknown. A read error may account for a junction end that differs from germline.

All glioblastoma patients lacked an isocitrate dehydrogenase mutation. The TCR originated in a human donor with glioblastoma. The sample was blood, taken before dendritic cell vaccination. The genes are TRBV7-7 and TRBJ2-7; TRBD2 agrees at 12 bases. This CDR3 reads CASSPRPTSGGASYEQYF. The CDR3 nucleotides read TGTGCTAGCAGCCCAAGACCGACTAGCGGGGGTGCCTCCTACGAGCAGTACTTC.